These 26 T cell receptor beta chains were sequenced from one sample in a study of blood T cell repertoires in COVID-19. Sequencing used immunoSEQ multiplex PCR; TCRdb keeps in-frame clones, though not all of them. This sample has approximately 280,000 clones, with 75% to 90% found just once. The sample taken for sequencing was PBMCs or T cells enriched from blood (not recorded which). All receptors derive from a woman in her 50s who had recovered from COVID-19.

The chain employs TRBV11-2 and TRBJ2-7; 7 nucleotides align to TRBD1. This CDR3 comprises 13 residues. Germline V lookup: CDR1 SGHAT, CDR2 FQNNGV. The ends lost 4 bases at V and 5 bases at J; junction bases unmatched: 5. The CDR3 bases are TGTGCCAGCAGCTATGGGACAGCAAACGAGCAGTACTTC. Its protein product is CASSYGTANEQYF.

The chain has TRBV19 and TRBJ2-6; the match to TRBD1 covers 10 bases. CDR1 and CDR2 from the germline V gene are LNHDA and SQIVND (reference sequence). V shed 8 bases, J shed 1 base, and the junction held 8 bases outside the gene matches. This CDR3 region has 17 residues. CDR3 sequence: CASLGQGESSGANVLTF. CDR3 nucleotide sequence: TGTGCCAGTCTAGGACAGGGGGAATCTTCTGGGGCCAACGTCCTGACTTTC.

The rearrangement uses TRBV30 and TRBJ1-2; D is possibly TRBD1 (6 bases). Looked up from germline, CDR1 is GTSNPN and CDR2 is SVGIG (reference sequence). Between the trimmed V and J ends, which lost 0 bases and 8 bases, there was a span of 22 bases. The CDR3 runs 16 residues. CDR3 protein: CAWSVVQVDSGWGYTF. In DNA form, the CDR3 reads TGTGCCTGGAGTGTAGTCCAGGTGGACAGTGGATGGGGCTACACCTTC.

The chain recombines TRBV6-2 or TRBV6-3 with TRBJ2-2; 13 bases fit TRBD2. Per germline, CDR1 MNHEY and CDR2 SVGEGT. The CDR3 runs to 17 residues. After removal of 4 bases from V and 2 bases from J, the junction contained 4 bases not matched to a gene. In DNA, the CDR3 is TGTGCCAGCAGTTTTGGACTAGCGGGGGCTAACACCGGGGAGCTGTTTTTT. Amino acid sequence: CASSFGLAGANTGELFF.

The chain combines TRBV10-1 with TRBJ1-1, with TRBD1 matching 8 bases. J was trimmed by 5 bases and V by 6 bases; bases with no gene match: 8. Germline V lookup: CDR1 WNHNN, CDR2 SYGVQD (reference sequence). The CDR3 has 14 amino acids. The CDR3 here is CASSPGQGRTEAFF. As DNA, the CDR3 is TGCGCCAGCAGCCCCGGACAGGGACGGACTGAAGCTTTCTTT.

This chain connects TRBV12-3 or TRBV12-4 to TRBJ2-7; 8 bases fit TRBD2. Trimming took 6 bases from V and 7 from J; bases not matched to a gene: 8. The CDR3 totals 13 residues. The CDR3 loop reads CASSPSGGREQYF. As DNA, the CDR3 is TGTGCCAGCAGCCCCTCGGGAGGGCGGGAGCAGTACTTC.

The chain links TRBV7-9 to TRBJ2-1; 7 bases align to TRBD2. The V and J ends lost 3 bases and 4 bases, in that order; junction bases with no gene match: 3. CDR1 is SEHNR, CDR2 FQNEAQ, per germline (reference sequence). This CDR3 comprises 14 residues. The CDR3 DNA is TGTGCCAGCAGCTTGGCGGGAGTATACAATGAGCAGTTCTTC. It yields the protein CASSLAGVYNEQFF.

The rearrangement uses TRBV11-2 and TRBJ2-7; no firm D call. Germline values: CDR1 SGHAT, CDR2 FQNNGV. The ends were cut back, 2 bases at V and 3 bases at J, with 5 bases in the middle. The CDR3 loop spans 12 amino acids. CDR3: CASSLQDYEQYF. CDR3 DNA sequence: TGTGCCAGCAGCTTACAGGACTACGAGCAGTACTTC.

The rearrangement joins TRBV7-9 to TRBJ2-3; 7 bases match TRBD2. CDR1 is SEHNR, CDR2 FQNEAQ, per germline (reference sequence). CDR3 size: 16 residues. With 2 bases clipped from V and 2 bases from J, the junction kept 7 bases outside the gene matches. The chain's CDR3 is CASSLYGGSITDTQYF. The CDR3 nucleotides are TGTGCCAGCAGCTTATATGGCGGGAGCATCACAGATACGCAGTATTTT.

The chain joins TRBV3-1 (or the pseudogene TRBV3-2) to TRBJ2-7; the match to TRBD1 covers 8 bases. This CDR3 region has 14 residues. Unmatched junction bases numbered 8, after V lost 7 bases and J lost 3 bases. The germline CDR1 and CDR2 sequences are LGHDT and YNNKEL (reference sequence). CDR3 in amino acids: CASNNRGVGYEQYF. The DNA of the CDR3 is TGTGCCAGCAACAACAGGGGGGTAGGCTACGAGCAGTACTTC.

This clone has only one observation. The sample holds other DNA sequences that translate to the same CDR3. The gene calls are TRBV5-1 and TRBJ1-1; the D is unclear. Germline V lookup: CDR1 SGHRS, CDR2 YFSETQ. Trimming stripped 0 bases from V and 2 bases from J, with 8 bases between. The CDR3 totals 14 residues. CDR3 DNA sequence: TGCGCCAGCAGCTTGGGGACGGGAAACACTGAAGCTTTCTTT. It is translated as CASSLGTGNTEAFF.

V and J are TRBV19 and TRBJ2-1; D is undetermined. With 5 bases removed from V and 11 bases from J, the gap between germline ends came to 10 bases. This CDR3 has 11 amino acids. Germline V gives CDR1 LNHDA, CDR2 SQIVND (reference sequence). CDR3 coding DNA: TGTGCCAGTAGTTCCCCAGTAAAGCAGTTCTTC. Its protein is CASSSPVKQFF.

The CDR3 loop is CASSQVPGQGDGQPQHF. The CDR3 DNA is TGCGCCAGCAGCCAAGTTCCGGGACAGGGTGACGGTCAGCCCCAGCATTTT. The chain joins TRBV4-1 to TRBJ1-5; 9 nucleotides line up with TRBD1. Per the germline V gene, CDR1 is MGHRA and CDR2 is YSYEKL. The length of the CDR3 is 17 residues. The V segment lost 1 base and the J segment 6 bases; nucleotides outside the gene matches: 10.

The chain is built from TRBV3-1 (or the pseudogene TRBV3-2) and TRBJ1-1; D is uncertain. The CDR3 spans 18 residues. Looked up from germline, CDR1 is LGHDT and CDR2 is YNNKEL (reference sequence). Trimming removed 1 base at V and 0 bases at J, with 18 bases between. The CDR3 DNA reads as TGTGCCAGCAGCCAAGGACGAAACAGTAGATCAATGAACACTGAAGCTTTCTTT. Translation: CASSQGRNSRSMNTEAFF.

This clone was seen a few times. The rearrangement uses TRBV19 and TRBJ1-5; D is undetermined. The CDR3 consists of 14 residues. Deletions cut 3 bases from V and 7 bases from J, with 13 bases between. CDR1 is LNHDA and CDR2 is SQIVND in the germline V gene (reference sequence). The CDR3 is CASSMSERRQPQHF. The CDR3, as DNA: TGTGCCAGTAGTATGAGCGAGAGACGGCAGCCCCAGCATTTT.

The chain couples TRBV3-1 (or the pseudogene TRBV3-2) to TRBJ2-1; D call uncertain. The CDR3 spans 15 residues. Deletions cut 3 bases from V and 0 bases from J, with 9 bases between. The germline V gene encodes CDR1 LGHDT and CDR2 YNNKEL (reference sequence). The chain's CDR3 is CASSHYVSSYNEQFF. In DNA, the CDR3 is TGTGCCAGCAGCCATTACGTTAGCTCCTACAATGAGCAGTTCTTC.

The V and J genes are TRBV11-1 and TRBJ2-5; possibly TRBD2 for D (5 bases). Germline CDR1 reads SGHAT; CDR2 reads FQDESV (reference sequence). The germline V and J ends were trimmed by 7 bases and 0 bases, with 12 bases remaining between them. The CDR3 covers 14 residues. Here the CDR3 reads CASNTGKHQETQYF. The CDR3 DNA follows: TGTGCCAGCAATACCGGGAAACACCAAGAGACCCAGTACTTC.

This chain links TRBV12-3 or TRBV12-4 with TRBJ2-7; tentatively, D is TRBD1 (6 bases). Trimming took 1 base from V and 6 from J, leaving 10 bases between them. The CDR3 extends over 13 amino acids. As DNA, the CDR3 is TGTGCCAGCAGTTTAGTCACAGGGTCCGAGCAGTACTTC. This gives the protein CASSLVTGSEQYF.

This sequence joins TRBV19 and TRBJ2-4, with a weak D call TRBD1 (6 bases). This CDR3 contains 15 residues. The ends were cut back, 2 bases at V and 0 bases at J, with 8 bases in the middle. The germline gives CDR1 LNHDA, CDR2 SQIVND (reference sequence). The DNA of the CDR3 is TGTGCCAGTAGTATACAGGGGACAGCCAAAAACATTCAGTACTTC. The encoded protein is CASSIQGTAKNIQYF.

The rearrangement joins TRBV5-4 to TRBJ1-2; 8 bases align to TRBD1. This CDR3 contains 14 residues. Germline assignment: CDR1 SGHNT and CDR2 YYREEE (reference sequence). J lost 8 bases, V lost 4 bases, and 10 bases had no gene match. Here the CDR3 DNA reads TGTGCCAGCAGCCCTCAGACAGGGGTACGGGGCTACACCTTC. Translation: CASSPQTGVRGYTF. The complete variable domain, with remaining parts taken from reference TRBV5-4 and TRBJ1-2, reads ETGVTQSPTHLIKTRGQQVTLRCSSQSGHNTVSWYQQALGQGPQFIFQYYREEENGRGNFPPRFSGLQFPNYSSELNVNALELDDSALYLCASSPQTGVRGYTFGSGTRLTVV.

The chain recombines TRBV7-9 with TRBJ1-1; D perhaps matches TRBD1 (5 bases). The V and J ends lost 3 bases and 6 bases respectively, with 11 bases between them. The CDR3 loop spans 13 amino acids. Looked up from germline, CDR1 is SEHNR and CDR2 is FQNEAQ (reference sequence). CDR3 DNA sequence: TGTGCCAGCAGCTTGCCCGGGGGAGCTGAAGCTTTCTTT. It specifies CASSLPGGAEAFF.

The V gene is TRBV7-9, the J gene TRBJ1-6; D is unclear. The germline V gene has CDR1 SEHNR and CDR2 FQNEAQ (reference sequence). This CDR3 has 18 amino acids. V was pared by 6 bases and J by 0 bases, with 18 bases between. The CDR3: CASSPGVHLSSYNSPLHF. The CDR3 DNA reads TGTGCCAGCAGTCCCGGAGTACACCTTAGCTCCTATAATTCACCCCTCCACTTT.

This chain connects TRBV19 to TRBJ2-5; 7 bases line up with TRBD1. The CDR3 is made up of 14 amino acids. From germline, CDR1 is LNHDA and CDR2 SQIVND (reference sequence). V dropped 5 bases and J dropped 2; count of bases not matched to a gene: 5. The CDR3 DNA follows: TGTGCCAGTAGTCCGCCGGGACAGCAAGAGACCCAGTACTTC. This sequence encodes CASSPPGQQETQYF.

CDR3 in DNA: TGCGCCAGCAGACAGAACTCTGGAAACACCATATATTTT. Translated, it gives CASRQNSGNTIYF. The chain links TRBV5-1 to TRBJ1-3; unclear D gene. CDR1 is SGHRS, CDR2 YFSETQ, per germline. The CDR3 runs to 13 residues. Trimming took off 5 bases at V and 0 bases at J, with 6 bases between the two ends.

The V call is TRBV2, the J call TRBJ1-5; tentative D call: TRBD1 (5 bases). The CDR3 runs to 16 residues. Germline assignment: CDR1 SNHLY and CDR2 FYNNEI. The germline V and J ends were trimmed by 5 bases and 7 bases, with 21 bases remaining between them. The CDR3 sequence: CASSTRDYSPGQPQHF. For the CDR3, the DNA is TGTGCCAGCAGTACTCGGGACTACAGCCCCGGACAGCCCCAGCATTTT.

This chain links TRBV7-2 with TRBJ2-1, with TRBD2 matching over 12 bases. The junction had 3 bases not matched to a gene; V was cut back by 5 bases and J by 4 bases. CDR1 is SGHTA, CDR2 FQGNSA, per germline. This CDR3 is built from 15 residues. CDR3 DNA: TGTGCCAGCAGCCGGACTAGCGGGGAATACAATGAGCAGTTCTTC. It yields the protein CASSRTSGEYNEQFF.